The next 23 T cell receptor beta chains were all read from a single sample in a study of T cell repertoires in cytomegalovirus infection. Using its own MiXCR run on the reads, TCRdb lists one record per CDR3 protein. The profile shows hundreds of thousands of distinct CDR3 sequences, roughly a third of them singletons. Their antigen targets remain unknown. The material was cultured PBMCs, obtained from culture after CMV antigen stimulation. These receptors came from a human donor in good health (CMV status not recorded). Some clones in this sample may be carry-over from other donors' samples.

The rearrangement uses TRBV7-4 and TRBJ2-1, with unresolved D. The CDR3 runs to 13 residues. With 4 bases removed from V and 5 bases from J, the gap between germline ends came to 9 bases. The V gene's germline CDR1 is SGHVT and CDR2 SQSDAQ. The CDR3 sequence is CASSYDGHNEQFF. CDR3 coding DNA: TGTGCCAGCAGCTACGACGGACACAATGAGCAGTTCTTC.

J is TRBJ2-7 and V is TRBV28; D gene ambiguous. This CDR3 contains 10 residues. Germline CDR1 reads MDHEN; CDR2 reads SYDVKM. Deletions cut 6 bases from V and 5 bases from J, with 5 bases between. Here the CDR3 reads CASSIDEQYF. CDR3 sequence (DNA): TGTGCCAGCAGCATCGACGAGCAGTACTTC.

The chain combines TRBV7-4 with TRBJ2-3, with TRBD1 matching over 8 bases. V lost 5 bases to trimming and J lost 1 base; unmatched junction nucleotides: 5. CDR1 and CDR2 from the germline V gene are SGHVT and SQSDAQ. The CDR3 extends over 15 amino acids. DNA of the CDR3: TGTGCCAGCAGCCCGACAGGGGCCCGCACAGATACGCAGTATTTT. This encodes CASSPTGARTDTQYF.

This clonotype was counted a few times. The rearrangement joins TRBV5-5 to TRBJ1-1; D not resolved. Germline V gene lookup returns CDR1 SGHKS and CDR2 YYEKEE (reference sequence). V dropped 4 bases and J dropped 6 bases, with 10 bases sitting between them. This CDR3 is built from 12 residues. CDR3 DNA: TGTGCCAGCAGCACGATAAGTCCTGAAGCTTTCTTT. Its protein is CASSTISPEAFF.

The chain has TRBV6-2 or TRBV6-3 and TRBJ2-1, with TRBD2 matching 8 bases. V was clipped by 5 bases and J by 10 bases; unmatched bases: 13. The CDR3 extends over 15 amino acids. Germline assignment: CDR1 MNHEY and CDR2 SVGEGT. The DNA for the CDR3 is TGTGCCAGCAGTCTGCGGGAGGCCGCTTCGGGGGAGCAGTTCTTC. Protein: CASSLREAASGEQFF.

The chain has TRBV27 and TRBJ2-7; 7 bases are shared with TRBD2. V lost 3 bases to trimming and J lost 6 bases; unmatched junction nucleotides: 8. Germline lookup yields CDR1 MNHEY and CDR2 SMNVEV (reference sequence). The CDR3 runs to 14 residues. CDR3 DNA: TGTGCCAGCAGTTTTGCAGGGAGGGGTAGCGAGCAGTACTTC. Encoded protein: CASSFAGRGSEQYF.

CDR3 nucleotide sequence: TGTGCCAGCAGCTTCGGGCCCCCCGGAAACATTCAGTACTTC. Amino acids: CASSFGPPGNIQYF. The chain employs TRBV11-2 and TRBJ2-4; no firm D call. This CDR3 has 14 residues. Germline-derived CDR1 and CDR2 are SGHAT and FQNNGV. The V end lost 3 bases, the J end lost 6 bases, and 12 bases lay between the germline ends.

The J gene is TRBJ2-2, the V gene TRBV7-4; TRBD1 is a possible D gene (6 bases). There are 14 residues in the CDR3. Germline V gene lookup returns CDR1 SGHVT and CDR2 SQSDAQ. With 5 bases removed from V and 5 bases from J, the gap between germline ends came to 12 bases. The CDR3, as DNA: TGTGCCAGCAGCAACCGGGACACAACCGGGGAGCTGTTTTTT. Translated, it gives CASSNRDTTGELFF.

The chain employs TRBV7-2 and TRBJ2-7; D may be TRBD2 (6 bases). This CDR3 spans 14 amino acids. Germline CDR1 SGHTA, CDR2 FQGNSA. Trimming cost V 4 bases and J 1 base, with 11 bases left between them. The CDR3 loop is CASSSGSGSYEQYF. CDR3 DNA sequence: TGTGCCAGCAGCTCCGGCAGCGGGTCCTACGAGCAGTACTTC.

J is TRBJ2-5 and V is TRBV4-3, with 10 bases lining up with TRBD2. This CDR3 has 16 amino acids. Germline CDR1 LGHNA, CDR2 YSLEER. The ends lost 0 bases at V and 1 base at J; junction bases unmatched: 2. The CDR3: CASSQDLAGAQETQYF. In DNA form, the CDR3 reads TGCGCCAGCAGCCAAGATCTAGCGGGAGCCCAAGAGACCCAGTACTTC.

CDR3 residues: CASSLFPGDQPQHF. CDR3 DNA sequence: TGCGCCAGCAGCTTATTTCCGGGGGATCAGCCCCAGCATTTT. The rearrangement links TRBV5-1 to TRBJ1-5; D is perhaps TRBD1 (5 bases). This CDR3 is built from 14 residues. Looked up from germline, CDR1 is SGHRS and CDR2 is YFSETQ. Deletions cut 2 bases from V and 5 bases from J, with 11 bases between.

This clonotype was seen ten or more times. This chain uses TRBV12-3 or TRBV12-4 with TRBJ2-3; D might be TRBD1 (6 bases). V dropped 5 bases and J dropped 6 bases, with 18 bases sitting between them. The CDR3 is 15 residues long. The CDR3, as DNA: TGTGCCAGCAGTCCCTCGCAGGGGCGGCTGGATACGCAGTATTTT. It specifies CASSPSQGRLDTQYF.

The chain couples TRBV11-2 to TRBJ2-7, with 8 positions matching TRBD1. Germline trimming cut 3 bases from V and 3 bases from J; bases unmatched to any gene: 7. CDR3 length: 15 amino acids. Germline loops: CDR1 SGHAT, CDR2 FQNNGV. Here the CDR3 reads CASSLYRTGSYEQYF. The CDR3 bases are TGTGCCAGCAGCTTGTACCGGACAGGGAGCTACGAGCAGTACTTC.

This chain joins TRBV20-1 and TRBJ1-3; the D gene is possibly TRBD1 (6 bases). Germline V gene data show CDR1 as DFQATT and CDR2 as SNEGSKA (reference sequence). CDR3 length equals 18 residues. The V end was cut by 7 bases, the J end by 0 bases, with 25 bases between. CDR3 bases: TGCAGTGTCAACGAGGGGGAAACAGGGAGCGGCTCTGGAAACACCATATATTTT. It is translated as CSVNEGETGSGSGNTIYF.

The rearrangement joins TRBV6-5 to TRBJ2-7; TRBD1 matches at 7 bases. The CDR3 totals 14 residues. The germline CDR1 and CDR2 sequences are MNHEY and SVGAGI. The V gene end was trimmed by 5 bases and the J gene end by 1 base; junction bases not matched to a gene: 5. The CDR3 reads CASSTPGQSYEQYF. CDR3 DNA: TGTGCCAGCAGTACTCCGGGACAGTCCTACGAGCAGTACTTC.

The chain combines TRBV28 with TRBJ1-2, with a possible D match to TRBD1 (5 bases). The CDR3 is made up of 14 amino acids. Per germline, CDR1 MDHEN and CDR2 SYDVKM. V gave up 4 bases and J gave up 8 bases, with 17 bases separating them. CDR3 sequence reads: CASSSDRQGHGYTF. CDR3 DNA: TGTGCCAGCAGTTCGGACCGGCAGGGCCACGGCTACACCTTC.

This clonotype was detected ten times or more. The chain is built from TRBV7-2 and TRBJ2-5; possibly TRBD1 for D (6 bases). This CDR3 spans 15 amino acids. Per germline, CDR1 SGHTA and CDR2 FQGNSA. Trimming removed 3 bases at V and 2 bases at J, with 13 bases between. The CDR3 sequence: CASSLWGTRQETQYF. In DNA form, the CDR3 reads TGTGCCAGCAGCTTGTGGGGGACAAGACAAGAGACCCAGTACTTC. The full variable domain, with the rest looked up from reference TRBV7-2 and TRBJ2-5, is GAGVSQSPSNKVTEKGKDVELRCDPISGHTALYWYRQSLGQGLEFLIYFQGNSAPDKSGLPSDRFSAERTGGSVSTLTIQRTQQEDSAVYLCASSLWGTRQETQYFGPGTRLLVL.

The table lists this clonotype with many counts. The chain recombines TRBV7-8 with TRBJ2-2; the match to TRBD2 covers 14 bases. Germline lookup yields CDR1 SGHVS and CDR2 FQNEAQ. The CDR3 covers 19 residues. V trimming: 5 bases; J trimming: 5 bases; junction bases outside the gene matches: 13. CDR3 in DNA: TGTGCCAGCAGCCCGAAGAGGGGACTAGCGGGAGAAGGGACCGGGGAGCTGTTTTTT. Amino acids: CASSPKRGLAGEGTGELFF.

This clonotype appeared a few times. This chain links TRBV6-1 with TRBJ2-7, with 7 nucleotides matching TRBD1. Trimming at V came to 6 bases and at J to 3 bases, leaving 11 bases not matched to a gene. There are 15 residues in the CDR3. Germline assignment: CDR1 MNHNS and CDR2 SASEGT. CDR3 DNA sequence: TGTGCCAGCAGGCCGAACAGGGGCGTTATCTACGAGCAGTACTTC. Its protein is CASRPNRGVIYEQYF.

The chain combines TRBV7-2 with TRBJ2-1; possibly TRBD1 or TRBD2 for D (5 bases each). Germline V gene data show CDR1 as SGHTA and CDR2 as FQGNSA. Trimming shortened V by 2 bases and J by 7 bases, and 15 bases separated the two germline ends. This CDR3 comprises 15 residues. Here the CDR3 reads CASSLSGGSRNEQFF. The CDR3 region has the DNA TGTGCCAGCAGCTTATCTGGGGGTTCGCGAAATGAGCAGTTCTTC. Drawing the rest from reference TRBV7-2 and TRBJ2-1, the complete variable domain is GAGVSQSPSNKVTEKGKDVELRCDPISGHTALYWYRQSLGQGLEFLIYFQGNSAPDKSGLPSDRFSAERTGGSVSTLTIQRTQQEDSAVYLCASSLSGGSRNEQFFGPGTRLTVL.

This clonotype appeared many times. CDR3 protein: CASRSRPGLDQPQHF. CDR3 DNA: TGTGCCAGCAGGTCGCGTCCAGGCTTGGATCAGCCCCAGCATTTT. The gene calls are TRBV7-2 and TRBJ1-5; no firm D call. CDR1 and CDR2 from the germline V gene are SGHTA and FQGNSA. Trimming cost V 6 bases and J 5 bases, with 17 bases left between them. This CDR3 contains 15 residues.

This clonotype was counted between two and nine times. The V call is TRBV20-1, the J call TRBJ2-7; D is possibly TRBD1 (5 bases). From germline, CDR1 is DFQATT and CDR2 SNEGSKA (reference sequence). Trimming took off 3 bases at V and 4 bases at J, with 7 bases between the two ends. The CDR3 contains 11 residues. CDR3 DNA: TGCAGTGCTAGTCAGGGTTACGAGCAGTACTTC. It specifies CSASQGYEQYF.

Regarding this clonotype: Germline is not matched at one junction end, which may reflect a read error. The gene calls are TRBV7-2 and TRBJ2-7; 10 positions agree with TRBD2. This CDR3 region has 15 residues. Germline lookup yields CDR1 SGHTA and CDR2 FQGNSA. This chain's CDR3 is CPSSPRPSGRYEQYF. The CDR3 bases are TGTCCCAGCAGCCCGCGGCCTAGCGGGAGATACGAGCAGTACTTC.